The next 8 T cell receptor beta chains were all read from a single sample in a study of CD8 T cells in Susac syndrome. An input of about 0.5 to 1 ug of RNA was subjected to reverse transcription using random hexamers. Each CDR3 protein gets one entry after TCRdb re-called the immunoSEQ multiplex PCR reads with MiXCR. The sample holds over 95,000 distinct CDR3 sequences, about 93% seen once. Sequencing was carried out using CD4+ T cells from PBMCs. The source is a human donor in good health.

This chain joins TRBV27 and TRBJ1-2; no clear D gene. Germline V lookup: CDR1 MNHEY, CDR2 SMNVEV (reference sequence). This CDR3 comprises 14 residues. Deletions cut 0 bases from V and 4 bases from J, with 9 bases between. DNA of the CDR3: TGTGCCAGCAGTTTATCCCCCCCGTCCTATGGCTACACCTTC. Protein sequence: CASSLSPPSYGYTF.

The chain joins TRBV19 to TRBJ2-3; D gene unclear. Germline V lookup: CDR1 LNHDA, CDR2 SQIVND (reference sequence). Deletions cut 4 bases from V and 1 base from J, with 9 bases between. The CDR3 runs 14 residues. The CDR3, as DNA: TGTGCCAGTAGTACGAACGGGCGCACAGATACGCAGTATTTT. Translating it yields CASSTNGRTDTQYF. Together with reference TRBV19 and TRBJ2-3, the CDR3 gives the full variable domain: DGGITQSPKYLFRKEGQNVTLSCEQNLNHDAMYWYRQDPGQGLRLIYYSQIVNDFQKGDIAEGYSVSREKKESFPLTVTSAQKNPTAFYLCASSTNGRTDTQYFGPGTRLTVL.

This chain connects TRBV5-1 to TRBJ2-7; the D is unclear. Trimming cost V 4 bases and J 5 bases, with 16 bases left between them. The germline V gene encodes CDR1 SGHRS and CDR2 YFSETQ. The CDR3 is made up of 14 amino acids. CDR3 sequence reads: CASSPPESTHEQYF. The DNA for the CDR3 is TGCGCCAGCAGCCCCCCGGAGTCTACCCACGAGCAGTACTTC.

V usage is TRBV4-1 and J usage is TRBJ2-7; no reliable D call. V was pared by 4 bases and J by 3 bases, with 7 bases between. Germline V CDR1 and CDR2: MGHRA, YSYEKL. The CDR3 is 12 residues long. CDR3 in DNA: TGCGCCAGCAGCCCCAACGGCTACGAGCAGTACTTC. As protein: CASSPNGYEQYF.

The genes are TRBV3-1 and TRBJ2-1; 8 bases align to TRBD2. J lost 4 bases, V lost 7 bases, and 6 bases had no gene match. The CDR3 totals 14 residues. CDR1 and CDR2 (germline): LGHDT, YNNKEL (reference sequence). The CDR3 nucleotides are TGTGCCAGCAACAGCGGGGGTTCGTACAATGAGCAGTTCTTC. As protein: CASNSGGSYNEQFF.

The genes are TRBV7-2 and TRBJ1-1; unclear D gene. This CDR3 spans 12 amino acids. The V end lost 1 base, the J end lost 7 bases, and 7 bases lay between the germline ends. Germline V gives CDR1 SGHTA, CDR2 FQGNSA. The CDR3 reads CASSLGLIEAFF. The DNA of the CDR3 is TGTGCCAGCAGCTTAGGGCTAATTGAAGCTTTCTTT.

The V call is TRBV19, the J call TRBJ2-5; TRBD1 matches at 7 bases. This CDR3 region has 14 residues. Per germline, CDR1 LNHDA and CDR2 SQIVND (reference sequence). Losses at the gene ends were 3 bases for V and 5 bases for J; bases not matched to a gene: 6. CDR3 sequence: CASSMRGGWETQYF. Here the CDR3 DNA reads TGTGCCAGTAGTATGCGAGGGGGCTGGGAGACCCAGTACTTC.

This chain links TRBV7-6 with TRBJ2-7; D perhaps matches TRBD1 (5 bases). Germline V gene lookup returns CDR1 SGHVS and CDR2 FNYEAQ. The CDR3 has 14 residues. V gave up 5 bases and J gave up 2 bases, with 13 bases separating them. CDR3 in DNA: TGTGCCAGCAGCCCCGGCTCAGGGCCCTACGAGCAGTACTTC. It translates to CASSPGSGPYEQYF. Full variable domain (rest looked up from reference TRBV7-6 and TRBJ2-7): GAGVSQSPRYKVTKRGQDVALRCDPISGHVSLYWYRQALGQGPEFLTYFNYEAQQDKSGLPNDRFSAERPEGSISTLTIQRTEQRDSAMYRCASSPGSGPYEQYFGPGTRLTVT.